The present entry profiles one T cell receptor beta chain with its context. Researchers partitioned CD4+ cells into CD45RA+ naive and CD45RA-negative memory subsets. Germline V gene data show CDR1 as SGHTA and CDR2 as FQGNSA. With V trimmed by 5 bases and J by 3 bases, 7 bases remained unmatched. The CDR3 sequence is 15 residues long. Repertoires were generated with immunoSEQ multiplex PCR, while TCRdb's copy carries only in-frame clones and drops some. The top ten hold 0.3% to 0.4% of the sample, which has 2 million to 2.5 million clones, just under 95% seen once. The record originates from a study of shared clonotypes between healthy human individuals.

This sequence was found in a man younger than 35 in good health. Some clones in this sample may be carry-over from other donors' samples. The rearrangement joins TRBV7-2 to TRBJ2-3; 8 bases are shared with TRBD1. Sequenced sample: naive CD4+ T cells from PBMCs. Subset in this sample: CD45RA+ positively selected. The CDR3 here is CASSRRGLGTDTQYF. Written as DNA, the CDR3 is TGTGCCAGCAGCCGCAGGGGGCTAGGAACAGATACGCAGTATTTT.